This is a list of T cell receptor beta chains from one sample in a study of CDR3 diversity in severe acne. In TCRdb, the PCR reads were re-called with MiXCR into one record per CDR3 protein. The data show over 100,000 distinct CDR3 sequences, with roughly half seen just once and around 12% held by the top ten. Input material: blood. Every receptor here comes from a male donor with acne. CDR3s include the opening cysteine and the closing phenylalanine or tryptophan. The order of the fields is clone size, J gene, D gene, V gene, CDR3 protein, CDR3 DNA. A D gene is named only where the DNA matches it firmly. Some rows have no size entry. The others give once, few or many, or a class for an expanded clone.

clone size: -; J gene: TRBJ2-3; D gene: TRBD2; V gene: TRBV20-1; CDR3 protein: CSGARASGRTDTQYF; CDR3 DNA: TGCAGTGGGGCTAGGGCTAGCGGGCGCACAGATACGCAGTATTTT
clone size: few; J gene: TRBJ2-6; D gene: -; V gene: TRBV7-2; CDR3 protein: CASSAPGPVNVLTF; CDR3 DNA: TGTGCCAGCAGCGCTCCGGGACCCGTCAACGTCCTGACTTTC
clone size: -; J gene: TRBJ1-5; D gene: -; V gene: TRBV12-5; CDR3 protein: CASGLVLGEAIQPQHF; CDR3 DNA: TGTGCTAGTGGTTTGGTGCTCGGGGAAGCGATACAGCCCCAGCATTTT
clone size: medium-sized; J gene: TRBJ1-2; D gene: -; V gene: TRBV12-3/TRBV12-4; CDR3 protein: CASRPGSYGYTF; CDR3 DNA: TGTGCCAGCAGACCAGGGAGCTATGGCTACACCTTC
clone size: -; J gene: TRBJ1-2; D gene: -; V gene: TRBV4-1; CDR3 protein: CASNPGQGGFGDYTF; CDR3 DNA: TGTGCCAGCAACCCGGGTCAGGGCGGTTTTGGAGACTACACCTTC
clone size: many; J gene: TRBJ2-2; D gene: -; V gene: TRBV7-6; CDR3 protein: CASSLGSSTGELFF; CDR3 DNA: TGTGCCAGCAGCTTAGGATCGTCGACCGGGGAGCTGTTTTTT
clone size: few; J gene: TRBJ2-5; D gene: -; V gene: TRBV10-2; CDR3 protein: CASSENRVETQYF; CDR3 DNA: TGCGCCAGCAGTGAGAACAGGGTAGAGACCCAGTACTTC
clone size: few; J gene: TRBJ1-4; D gene: -; V gene: TRBV15; CDR3 protein: CATTSRDNEKLFF; CDR3 DNA: TGTGCCACCACCTCGAGGGATAATGAAAAACTGTTTTTT
clone size: -; J gene: TRBJ2-3; D gene: -; V gene: TRBV28; CDR3 protein: CASSLSSTGAGDTQYF; CDR3 DNA: TGTGCCAGCAGTTTGTCTTCGACGGGAGCAGGAGATACGCAGTATTTT
clone size: many; J gene: TRBJ1-2; D gene: TRBD1; V gene: TRBV29-1; CDR3 protein: CSVGTANYGYTF; CDR3 DNA: TGCAGCGTGGGGACAGCTAACTATGGCTACACCTTC
clone size: many; J gene: TRBJ2-7; D gene: -; V gene: TRBV7-9; CDR3 protein: CASSLDRSNSYEQYF; CDR3 DNA: TGTGCCAGCAGCTTAGACAGGAGTAACTCCTACGAGCAGTACTTC
clone size: medium-sized; J gene: TRBJ2-5; D gene: -; V gene: TRBV7-8; CDR3 protein: CASSLGTLQETQYF; CDR3 DNA: TGTGCCAGCAGCTTAGGGACTCTACAAGAGACCCAGTACTTC
clone size: many; J gene: TRBJ2-1; D gene: TRBD2; V gene: TRBV5-6; CDR3 protein: CASSLGALAGNNEQFF; CDR3 DNA: TGTGCCAGCAGCTTGGGTGCCCTAGCGGGGAACAATGAGCAGTTCTTC
clone size: -; J gene: TRBJ2-7; D gene: -; V gene: TRBV29-1; CDR3 protein: CSVQLSSSYEQYF; CDR3 DNA: TGCAGCGTTCAACTCTCATCCTCCTACGAGCAGTACTTC
clone size: many; J gene: TRBJ1-1; D gene: -; V gene: TRBV7-3; CDR3 protein: CASSPTGGANTEAFF; CDR3 DNA: TGTGCCAGCAGCCCCACCGGGGGGGCGAACACTGAAGCTTTCTTT
clone size: -; J gene: TRBJ2-7; D gene: TRBD2; V gene: TRBV7-2; CDR3 protein: CASSATLSGRAAYEQYF; CDR3 DNA: TGTGCCAGCAGCGCCACCCTCAGCGGGAGGGCCGCCTACGAGCAGTACTTC
clone size: many; J gene: TRBJ1-1; D gene: -; V gene: TRBV7-9; CDR3 protein: CASSRREGAEAFF; CDR3 DNA: TGTGCCAGCAGCCGACGCGAGGGGGCTGAAGCTTTCTTT
clone size: many; J gene: TRBJ2-7; D gene: TRBD1; V gene: TRBV11-2; CDR3 protein: CASSPSLRTGKPYEQYF; CDR3 DNA: TGTGCCAGCAGCCCGTCCCTGAGGACAGGGAAGCCTTACGAGCAGTACTTC
clone size: once; J gene: TRBJ2-5; D gene: TRBD2; V gene: TRBV20-1; CDR3 protein: CSARAITSGSLWETQYF; CDR3 DNA: TGCAGTGCTAGGGCTATTACTAGCGGGAGTCTATGGGAGACCCAGTACTTC
clone size: many; J gene: TRBJ1-6; D gene: TRBD1; V gene: TRBV20-1; CDR3 protein: CSAFTTGGILSPLHF; CDR3 DNA: TGCAGTGCTTTTACTACAGGGGGCATACTCTCACCCCTCCACTTT
clone size: many; J gene: TRBJ2-1; D gene: TRBD2; V gene: TRBV9; CDR3 protein: CASSVEGGRFNEQFF; CDR3 DNA: TGTGCCAGCAGCGTAGAGGGCGGGAGATTCAATGAGCAGTTCTTC
clone size: -; J gene: TRBJ1-3; D gene: -; V gene: TRBV7-3; CDR3 protein: CASSQSVSGNTIYF; CDR3 DNA: TGTGCCAGCAGTCAATCGGTTTCTGGAAACACCATATATTTT